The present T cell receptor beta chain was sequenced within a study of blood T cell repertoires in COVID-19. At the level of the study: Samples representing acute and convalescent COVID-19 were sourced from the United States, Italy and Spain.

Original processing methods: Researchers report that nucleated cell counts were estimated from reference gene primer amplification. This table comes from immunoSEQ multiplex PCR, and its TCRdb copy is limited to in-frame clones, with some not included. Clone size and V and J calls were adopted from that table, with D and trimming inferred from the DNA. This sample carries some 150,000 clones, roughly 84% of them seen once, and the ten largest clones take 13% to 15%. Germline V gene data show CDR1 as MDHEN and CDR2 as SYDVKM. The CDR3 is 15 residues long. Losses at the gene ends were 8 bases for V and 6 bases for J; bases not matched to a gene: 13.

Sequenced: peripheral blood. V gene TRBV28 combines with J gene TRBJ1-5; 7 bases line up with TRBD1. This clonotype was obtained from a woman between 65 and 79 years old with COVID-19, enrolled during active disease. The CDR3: CASLGQALQAQPQHF. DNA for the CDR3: TGTGCCAGCCTTGGACAGGCTCTACAAGCTCAGCCCCAGCATTTT.